The 29 T cell receptor beta chains listed next were all sequenced from one sample in a study of blood T cell repertoires in COVID-19. Profiled with immunoSEQ multiplex PCR; TCRdb holds only in-frame clones, not every one. The table shows 490,000 or so clones, with 88% occurring only once. The sample consisted of PBMCs or T cells enriched from blood (not recorded which). Receptors were obtained from a woman between 40 and 55 years old who had recovered from COVID-19.

This chain links TRBV19 with TRBJ2-3, with 12 nucleotides matching TRBD1. The CDR3 spans 14 residues. V lost 4 bases, J lost 6 bases, and 2 bases stayed unmatched. CDR1 is LNHDA and CDR2 is SQIVND in the germline V gene (reference sequence). The CDR3 DNA reads TGTGCCAGTAGTACGGGACAGGGGGCGGATACGCAGTATTTT. The encoded protein is CASSTGQGADTQYF.

A single count supports this clone. The V call is TRBV18, the J call TRBJ1-5, with D unresolved. The CDR3 extends over 16 amino acids. The germline V gene has CDR1 KGHSH and CDR2 LQKENI. The V end lost 1 base, the J end lost 5 bases, and 15 bases lay between the germline ends. The CDR3 region is CASSPRAPGGDQPQHF. The CDR3 DNA reads as TGTGCCAGCTCACCACGGGCCCCCGGAGGTGATCAGCCCCAGCATTTT.

The rearrangement uses TRBV9 and TRBJ1-1; a weak D match, TRBD1 (5 bases). The length of the CDR3 is 12 residues. V was pared by 7 bases and J by 5 bases, with 12 bases between. Germline-derived CDR1 and CDR2 are SGDLS and YYNGEE. The CDR3 here is CASGLQGTEAFF. Here the CDR3 DNA reads TGTGCCAGCGGCCTTCAGGGTACTGAAGCTTTCTTT.

The CDR3 coding sequence is TGTGCCAGCAGGGGACTAGCGGGAGAGACCCAGTACTTC. Amino acids: CASRGLAGETQYF. The chain carries TRBV6-5 and TRBJ2-5; 12 nucleotides align to TRBD2. The CDR3 has 13 amino acids. Unmatched junction bases numbered 0, after V lost 6 bases and J lost 4 bases. Germline V gene sequence: CDR1 MNHEY, CDR2 SVGAGI.

The chain couples TRBV5-1 to TRBJ1-4; the D is unclear. The CDR3 sequence is 17 residues long. V dropped 0 bases and J dropped 0 bases, with 12 bases sitting between them. The germline V gene has CDR1 SGHRS and CDR2 YFSETQ. Written as DNA, the CDR3 is TGCGCCAGCAGCTTGGCCTTTGAGAAACCAACTAATGAAAAACTGTTTTTT. Protein sequence: CASSLAFEKPTNEKLFF.

CDR3 amino acids: CASSLSSFEKLFF. Written as DNA, the CDR3 is TGTGCCAGCAGTTTAAGTAGTTTTGAAAAACTGTTTTTT. The chain combines TRBV12-3 or TRBV12-4 with TRBJ1-4; no definite D call. The CDR3 covers 13 residues. V gave up 2 bases and J gave up 7 bases, with 8 bases separating them.

The chain links TRBV10-3 to TRBJ1-6; the match to TRBD1 covers 7 bases. V was clipped by 6 bases and J by 8 bases; unmatched bases: 10. This CDR3 region has 15 residues. Germline assignment: CDR1 ENHRY and CDR2 SYGVKD. The CDR3: CAISPLGTADSPLHF. CDR3 bases: TGTGCCATCAGCCCCCTTGGGACAGCCGATTCACCCCTCCACTTT.

The genes are TRBV21-1 and TRBJ1-5; no check of the table's D call, TRBD1, against the DNA was made. TRBV21-1 is termed a pseudogene. The CDR3 sequence is 15 residues long. The CDR3 loop reads CASSGQQYSNQPQHF. The CDR3 DNA follows: TGTGCCAGCAGCGGGCAGCAGTATAGCAATCAGCCCCAGCATTTT.

V gene TRBV6-5 combines with J gene TRBJ1-1, with D unresolved. Trimming left V 4 bases short and J 0 bases short, with 12 bases between. Germline V gives CDR1 MNHEY, CDR2 SVGAGI. CDR3 length: 15 residues. CDR3 in DNA: TGTGCCAGCAGTTTCTCCCCAAACATGAACACTGAAGCTTTCTTT. Translating it yields CASSFSPNMNTEAFF.

The chain recombines TRBV5-1 with TRBJ2-2; possibly TRBD2 for D (5 bases). This CDR3 contains 15 residues. Trimming cost V 0 bases and J 5 bases, with 11 bases left between them. Germline CDR1 and CDR2: SGHRS and YFSETQ. For the CDR3, the DNA is TGCGCCAGCAGCTTGGACCCCAGCGGAACCGGGGAGCTGTTTTTT. Protein: CASSLDPSGTGELFF.

The chain is built from TRBV12-2 and TRBJ2-7; the table's D gene call, TRBD2, was not cross checked with the DNA. TRBV12-2 is a known pseudogene. This CDR3 is built from 15 residues. The DNA of the CDR3 is TGTGCAAGTCGCTCAACGACTAGCGTCTCGGACGAGCAGTACTTC. Protein product: CASRSTTSVSDEQYF.

This clone was recorded once. This chain connects TRBV2 to TRBJ2-4; 9 nucleotides align to TRBD2. Germline CDR1 reads SNHLY; CDR2 reads FYNNEI. The CDR3 has 14 amino acids. J gave up 12 bases and V 0 bases, and 6 bases lay outside the gene matches. CDR3 bases: TGTGCCAGCAGTGAAGCGGCGGGAGGGCCGTATCAGTACTTC. Protein product: CASSEAAGGPYQYF.

The rearrangement links TRBV6-1 to TRBJ1-1; D not certain. The CDR3 sequence is 13 residues long. Per germline, CDR1 MNHNS and CDR2 SASEGT. The V end lost 3 bases, the J end lost 0 bases, and 5 bases lay between the germline ends. The CDR3 region is CASSESLNTEAFF. CDR3 sequence (DNA): TGTGCCAGCAGTGAGTCTCTGAACACTGAAGCTTTCTTT.

J is TRBJ2-7 and V is TRBV7-9, with a possible D match to TRBD1 (6 bases). Trimming took 2 bases from V and 2 from J, leaving 10 bases between them. CDR1 and CDR2 from the germline V gene are SEHNR and FQNEAQ (reference sequence). This CDR3 spans 14 amino acids. Here the CDR3 DNA reads TGTGCCAGCAGCTTAACAGGGAACCCCTACGAGCAGTACTTC. It specifies CASSLTGNPYEQYF.

V gene TRBV11-2 combines with J gene TRBJ1-6, with 7 bases lining up with TRBD1. The CDR3 spans 14 residues. The trim removed 6 bases at V and 3 bases at J, leaving 2 bases unmatched. The V gene's germline CDR1 is SGHAT and CDR2 FQNNGV. Here the CDR3 DNA reads TGTGCCAGCAGAGGGACAGTCTATAATTCACCCCTCCACTTT. It translates to CASRGTVYNSPLHF.

The V gene is TRBV6-5, the J gene TRBJ2-2, with 9 bases matching TRBD1. Germline CDR1 is MNHEY and CDR2 is SVGAGI. This CDR3 is 14 amino acids long. The ends lost 6 bases at V and 5 bases at J; junction bases unmatched: 4. CDR3 protein: CASRQGASTGELFF. Here the CDR3 DNA reads TGTGCCAGCAGACAGGGGGCTAGTACCGGGGAGCTGTTTTTT.

The J gene is TRBJ2-3, the V gene TRBV7-2; possibly TRBD2 for D (7 bases). The germline V gene encodes CDR1 SGHTA and CDR2 FQGNSA. The CDR3 runs 13 residues. V lost 10 bases and J 0 bases, leaving 11 bases between the germline ends. CDR3 in amino acids: CATRGASTDTQYF. Written as DNA, the CDR3 is TGTGCCACCCGGGGGGCTAGCACAGATACGCAGTATTTT.

The chain joins TRBV11-3 to TRBJ1-2, with D tentatively TRBD1 (5 bases). CDR1 and CDR2 from the germline V gene are SGHNT and YENEEA. The V end lost 4 bases, the J end lost 7 bases, and 16 bases lay between the germline ends. The CDR3 consists of 14 residues. The CDR3 DNA sequence: TGTGCCAGCAGCTCCGGGACTAAGGGCTCTGGCTACACCTTC. Translating it yields CASSSGTKGSGYTF.

V is TRBV29-1 and J is TRBJ2-7; 10 nucleotides line up with TRBD1. CDR3 length: 15 amino acids. J was trimmed by 7 bases and V by 6 bases; bases with no gene match: 15. CDR1 and CDR2 (germline): SQVTM, ANQGSEA. CDR3 DNA sequence: TGCAGCGTACTCTTCCCCGGGACAGGGGTTGGGGAGCAGTACTTC. It translates to CSVLFPGTGVGEQYF.

The chain links TRBV20-1 to TRBJ2-5; TRBD2 is a possible D gene (6 bases). The CDR3 totals 18 residues. CDR1 and CDR2 from the germline V gene are DFQATT and SNEGSKA (reference sequence). V was cut by 3 bases and J by 2 bases, with 25 bases left in between. This chain's CDR3 is CSASGVGSGSPRQETQYF. CDR3 sequence (DNA): TGCAGTGCTAGTGGAGTCGGGAGCGGTTCCCCACGTCAAGAGACCCAGTACTTC.

This clone was seen only once. J is TRBJ2-3 and V is TRBV19; D may be TRBD1 (5 bases). Germline V gives CDR1 LNHDA, CDR2 SQIVND (reference sequence). This CDR3 has 15 amino acids. The ends were cut back, 7 bases at V and 1 base at J, with 15 bases in the middle. The CDR3 protein is CASNSGQGGTDTQYF. The CDR3 DNA follows: TGTGCCAGTAATTCTGGGCAGGGTGGCACAGATACGCAGTATTTT.

The chain links TRBV15 to TRBJ2-1; maybe TRBD1 (6 bases). The CDR3 is 15 amino acids. Trimming shortened V by 0 bases and J by 7 bases, and 13 bases separated the two germline ends. Germline loops: CDR1 LNHNV, CDR2 YYDKDF (reference sequence). The CDR3 sequence: CATSRDTRQANEQFF. The CDR3 coding sequence is TGTGCCACCAGCAGAGATACGAGACAGGCGAATGAGCAGTTCTTC.

This clone came up a few times. The chain uses TRBV7-8 and TRBJ1-6; TRBD1 matches at 9 bases. Germline CDR1 is SGHVS and CDR2 is FQNEAQ. V lost 5 bases to trimming and J lost 8 bases; unmatched junction nucleotides: 10. This CDR3 comprises 16 residues. The CDR3 sequence is CASSPEGQGWDSPLHF. In DNA, the CDR3 is TGTGCCAGCAGCCCCGAGGGACAGGGATGGGATTCACCCCTCCACTTT.

J is TRBJ2-6 and V is TRBV29-1; unclear D gene. Germline-derived CDR1 and CDR2 are SQVTM and ANQGSEA. The CDR3 sequence is 16 residues long. Trimming took 5 bases from V and 0 from J, leaving 14 bases between them. Here the CDR3 DNA reads TGCAGCGTTCAAGCCGACATCAACTCTGGGGCCAACGTCCTGACTTTC. This codes for CSVQADINSGANVLTF.

The CDR3 region has the DNA TGCGCCAGCAGCCCTAGCGGGGGCCGGGTGCAGTTCTTC. Protein: CASSPSGGRVQFF. The rearrangement uses TRBV5-1 and TRBJ2-1, with 10 bases identical to TRBD2. This CDR3 is 13 amino acids long. Germline loops: CDR1 SGHRS, CDR2 YFSETQ. V was pared by 4 bases and J by 12 bases, with 7 bases of the junction left unmatched. Full variable domain (outside the CDR3, taken from reference TRBV5-1 and TRBJ2-1): KAGVTQTPRYLIKTRGQQVTLSCSPISGHRSVSWYQQTPGQGLQFLFEYFSETQRNKGNFPGRFSGRQFSNSRSEMNVSTLELGDSALYLCASSPSGGRVQFFGPGTRLTVL.

This chain joins TRBV5-4 and TRBJ2-5, with no clear D. CDR1 SGHNT and CDR2 YYREEE come from the germline V gene (reference sequence). The CDR3 spans 13 residues. V was clipped by 1 base and J by 5 bases, with 9 bases between them. The CDR3 sequence is CASSLSYLETQYF. The DNA for the CDR3 is TGTGCCAGCAGCTTGTCTTATCTCGAGACCCAGTACTTC.

This chain uses TRBV11-3 with TRBJ1-5; TRBD1 might be the D (5 bases). The V gene's germline CDR1 is SGHNT and CDR2 YENEEA. The CDR3 runs to 14 residues. The V and J ends lost 5 bases and 0 bases respectively, with 8 bases between them. The CDR3 loop is CASSHRRSNQPQHF. CDR3 DNA: TGTGCCAGCAGCCACAGGCGTAGCAATCAGCCCCAGCATTTT.

In this sample, this clone turned up a few times. V usage is TRBV4-1 and J usage is TRBJ2-2, with 12 bases matching TRBD2. Germline CDR1 reads MGHRA; CDR2 reads YSYEKL. The CDR3 runs to 20 residues. Trimming at V came to 0 bases and at J to 5 bases, leaving 13 bases not matched to a gene. In nucleotides, the CDR3 is TGCGCCAGCAGCCAAGATTCTCGACTAGCGGGAGTTATCTTAACCGGGGAGCTGTTTTTT. The encoded protein is CASSQDSRLAGVILTGELFF.

The chain couples TRBV5-1 to TRBJ1-2; a possible D gene is TRBD1 (6 bases). V shed 0 bases and J shed 7 bases, with 16 bases lying between them. This CDR3 is built from 15 residues. Germline values: CDR1 SGHRS, CDR2 YFSETQ. The CDR3 protein is CASSLEYRDAFGYTF. CDR3 sequence (DNA): TGCGCCAGCAGCTTGGAGTACAGGGATGCCTTTGGCTACACCTTC.